The 30 T cell receptor beta chains in this list originate from one sample, sequenced in a study of Ad26.COV2.S vaccination and SARS-CoV-2 variants. This sample's treatment: about 20 received Ad26.COV2.S at low or high dose, single or two shots; roughly five received placebo; per-sample allocation not given. It was on day 63 after the first vaccine or placebo injection that samples were taken. Sequencing was performed with immunoSEQ multiplex PCR; in TCRdb, only in-frame clones are kept and a portion is missing. The table records 440,000 or so clones, about 92% of them present only once. Source: peripheral blood, taken in a trial of Ad26.COV2.S vaccine versus placebo. These receptors were collected from a person aged 18 to 65 who received the Ad26.COV2.S COVID-19 vaccine or a placebo.

This clone was recorded a few times. V is TRBV7-9 and J is TRBJ1-3; D is unresolved. Germline V gene sequence: CDR1 SEHNR, CDR2 FQNEAQ (reference sequence). The CDR3 runs to 14 residues. The germline V and J ends were trimmed by 5 bases and 0 bases, with 8 bases remaining between them. For the CDR3, the DNA is TGTGCCAGCAGCCCCACGATCTCTGGAAACACCATATATTTT. Residues: CASSPTISGNTIYF.

This clone was counted between two and nine times. This rearrangement joins TRBV7-9 to TRBJ1-4; D unresolved. Trimming pared 3 bases from V and 6 bases from J, leaving 17 bases between. The CDR3 sequence is 16 residues long. Germline-derived CDR1 and CDR2 are SEHNR and FQNEAQ (reference sequence). The CDR3 nucleotides read TGTGCCAGCAGCTTGCGGGTCGGGGATGGGGATGAAAAACTGTTTTTT. Encoded protein: CASSLRVGDGDEKLFF.

The genes are TRBV5-4 and TRBJ2-2, with 7 bases matching TRBD2. Germline V gives CDR1 SGHNT, CDR2 YYREEE (reference sequence). V trimming: 4 bases; J trimming: 0 bases; junction bases outside the gene matches: 9. CDR3 length equals 17 residues. For the CDR3, the DNA is TGTGCCAGCAGCCTAGGTCAGCGGGGTGCGAACACCGGGGAGCTGTTTTTT. Translation gives CASSLGQRGANTGELFF.

This chain links TRBV6-2 or TRBV6-3 with TRBJ1-5; D unresolved. The germline CDR1 and CDR2 sequences are MNHEY and SVGEGT. The CDR3 totals 14 residues. V shed 1 base and J shed 0 bases, with 4 bases lying between them. CDR3 sequence: CASSYLGSNQPQHF. CDR3 DNA: TGTGCCAGCAGTTACTTGGGTAGCAATCAGCCCCAGCATTTT.

The V and J genes are TRBV12-3 or TRBV12-4 and TRBJ2-7; no definite D call. This CDR3 has 13 amino acids. The V gene lost 6 bases and the J gene lost 3 bases, with 12 bases spanning the gap. This CDR3 reads CASSPRRGYEQYF. For the CDR3, the DNA is TGTGCCAGCAGCCCCAGGAGAGGCTACGAGCAGTACTTC.

In DNA, the CDR3 is TGTGCCAGTAGTAAAGACAGGGGGCGCGGTCAGCCCCAGCATTTT. Its protein is CASSKDRGRGQPQHF. The genes are TRBV19 and TRBJ1-5; 10 bases line up with TRBD1. The germline V gene encodes CDR1 LNHDA and CDR2 SQIVND (reference sequence). This CDR3 is 15 amino acids long. J gave up 6 bases and V 4 bases, and 6 bases lay outside the gene matches.

The chain is built from TRBV5-1 and TRBJ1-2; maybe TRBD1 (6 bases). Germline values: CDR1 SGHRS, CDR2 YFSETQ. V was clipped by 5 bases and J by 8 bases, with 16 bases between them. The CDR3 extends over 13 amino acids. Written as DNA, the CDR3 is TGCGCCAGCAGTCTCACAGGGCCGGGGGGCTACACCTTC. Amino acid sequence: CASSLTGPGGYTF.

CDR3 sequence: CSVSGSTNTGELFF. Here the CDR3 DNA reads TGCAGCGTTTCAGGCAGTACGAACACCGGGGAGCTGTTTTTT. V gene TRBV29-1 combines with J gene TRBJ2-2; D is unresolved. The germline V gene encodes CDR1 SQVTM and CDR2 ANQGSEA. Trimming took off 5 bases at V and 0 bases at J, with 10 bases between the two ends. The CDR3 extends over 14 amino acids.

The chain carries TRBV4-3 and TRBJ1-5; D not resolved. CDR3 length: 15 amino acids. Germline V gene data show CDR1 as LGHNA and CDR2 as YSLEER. Trimming cost V 0 bases and J 4 bases, with 10 bases left between them. The CDR3 here is CASSQERNPNQPQHF. Written as DNA, the CDR3 is TGCGCCAGCAGCCAAGAGAGGAACCCTAATCAGCCCCAGCATTTT.

A word on this clone: Other DNA variants within this sample encode the same CDR3. The chain links TRBV7-2 to TRBJ1-6; TRBD1 might be the D (5 bases). This CDR3 spans 14 amino acids. The germline V gene encodes CDR1 SGHTA and CDR2 FQGNSA. Trimming cost V 1 base and J 7 bases, with 8 bases left between them. Here the CDR3 reads CASSLGGVNSPLHF. The CDR3 DNA is TGTGCCAGCAGCTTAGGGGGCGTAAATTCACCCCTCCACTTT.

V usage is TRBV4-3 and J usage is TRBJ1-5, with unresolved D. CDR1 and CDR2 from the germline V gene are LGHNA and YSLEER. Trimming pared 0 bases from V and 3 bases from J, leaving 9 bases between. The CDR3 contains 15 residues. CDR3 residues: CASSQDRGHNQPQHF. The CDR3 DNA is TGCGCCAGCAGCCAAGACCGGGGTCACAATCAGCCCCAGCATTTT.

The chain carries TRBV19 and TRBJ1-3; 9 nucleotides match TRBD1. The CDR3 contains 14 residues. The germline CDR1 and CDR2 sequences are LNHDA and SQIVND (reference sequence). With 6 bases clipped from V and 6 bases from J, the junction kept 6 bases outside the gene matches. The chain's CDR3 is CASSWGQGLNTIYF. CDR3 bases: TGTGCCAGTAGCTGGGGACAGGGATTAAACACCATATATTTT.

This chain links TRBV7-9 with TRBJ2-5; possibly TRBD1 for D (6 bases). The CDR3 consists of 15 residues. The V gene lost 9 bases and the J gene lost 1 base, with 18 bases spanning the gap. From germline, CDR1 is SEHNR and CDR2 FQNEAQ (reference sequence). CDR3 amino acids: CASGPGTLRQETQYF. As DNA, the CDR3 is TGTGCCAGTGGTCCCGGGACACTCCGCCAAGAGACCCAGTACTTC.

The rearrangement links TRBV7-2 to TRBJ2-5, with a tentative D call TRBD2 (5 bases). V was clipped by 5 bases and J by 3 bases, with 10 bases between them. Germline loops: CDR1 SGHTA, CDR2 FQGNSA. The CDR3 totals 13 residues. The CDR3 spells CASSPGKEETQYF. CDR3 DNA sequence: TGTGCCAGCAGCCCGGGGAAGGAAGAGACCCAGTACTTC.

The chain joins TRBV5-1 to TRBJ2-7; D is unresolved. In germline, CDR1 is SGHRS, CDR2 YFSETQ. The CDR3 contains 13 residues. V shed 0 bases and J shed 2 bases, with 6 bases lying between them. The CDR3 coding sequence is TGCGCCAGCAGCTTGGACTACGCCTACGAGCAGTACTTC. Translation: CASSLDYAYEQYF.

This chain links TRBV19 with TRBJ2-1, with 8 bases aligning to TRBD2. The CDR3 has 15 residues. Germline assignment: CDR1 LNHDA and CDR2 SQIVND (reference sequence). Trimming at V came to 0 bases and at J to 4 bases, leaving 2 bases not matched to a gene. This CDR3 is CASSIELAAYNEQFF. The CDR3 DNA reads as TGTGCCAGTAGTATAGAACTAGCGGCGTACAATGAGCAGTTCTTC.

The chain couples TRBV19 to TRBJ2-5, with unresolved D. The V end was cut by 3 bases, the J end by 10 bases, with 24 bases between. The CDR3 totals 16 residues. Germline V lookup: CDR1 LNHDA, CDR2 SQIVND (reference sequence). CDR3 loop: CASSMGSGRSKKDQYF. CDR3 bases: TGTGCCAGTAGTATGGGCTCCGGACGATCGAAGAAGGACCAGTACTTC.

In this sample, this clone turned up once. V gene TRBV11-2 combines with J gene TRBJ2-7; 7 nucleotides align to TRBD1. V lost 5 bases, J lost 6 bases, and 7 bases stayed unmatched. In germline, CDR1 is SGHAT, CDR2 FQNNGV. This CDR3 has 13 amino acids. CDR3 sequence: CASSRSAGGEQYF. The CDR3 DNA reads TGTGCCAGCAGCCGATCGGCAGGGGGCGAGCAGTACTTC.

The V call is TRBV18, the J call TRBJ1-6; a possible D gene is TRBD1 (5 bases). Germline CDR1 is KGHSH and CDR2 is LQKENI. Trimming removed 3 bases at V and 8 bases at J, with 14 bases between. The CDR3 is 15 residues long. CDR3 residues: CASSPSGNRDSPLHF. DNA of the CDR3: TGTGCCAGCTCACCGTCAGGGAATCGGGATTCACCCCTCCACTTT.

The J gene is TRBJ1-3, the V gene TRBV9, with no clear D. Germline V gene data show CDR1 as SGDLS and CDR2 as YYNGEE. V was shortened by 0 bases and J by 4 bases, with 14 bases between the two germline ends. The CDR3 runs 16 residues. The CDR3 bases are TGTGCCAGCAGCGTAGCAGGAGCCCTCGTGGGAAACACCATATATTTT. Its protein product is CASSVAGALVGNTIYF.

V and J are TRBV15 and TRBJ1-5; D remains unclear. Germline V gene lookup returns CDR1 LNHNV and CDR2 YYDKDF (reference sequence). V shed 0 bases and J shed 4 bases, with 7 bases lying between them. There are 14 residues in the CDR3. Here the CDR3 reads CATSRDRQNQPQHF. The CDR3 DNA is TGTGCCACCAGCAGAGATCGCCAAAATCAGCCCCAGCATTTT.

The rearrangement joins TRBV5-1 to TRBJ2-7; D uncertain. Germline loops: CDR1 SGHRS, CDR2 YFSETQ. CDR3 length equals 15 residues. Trimming shortened V by 2 bases and J by 1 base, and 13 bases separated the two germline ends. This CDR3 is CASSLEGVSSYEQYF. The CDR3 coding sequence is TGCGCCAGCAGCTTAGAAGGTGTATCTTCCTACGAGCAGTACTTC.

This chain joins TRBV23-1 and TRBJ1-5; D unclear. TRBV23-1 is recorded as an ORF, its role being uncertain. The CDR3 extends over 19 amino acids. With 3 bases removed from V and 0 bases from J, the gap between germline ends came to 21 bases. CDR3 coding DNA: TGCGCCAGCAGTCATGTAGGTGTTTTCCTAAAGTATAGCAATCAGCCCCAGCATTTT. This encodes CASSHVGVFLKYSNQPQHF.

The chain couples TRBV19 to TRBJ2-4, with unresolved D. Germline V CDR1 and CDR2: LNHDA, SQIVND (reference sequence). V was trimmed by 7 bases and J by 6 bases, leaving 22 bases between them. The CDR3 is 16 amino acids. This CDR3 reads CASTPWAGSPTNIQYF. The CDR3 DNA reads as TGTGCCAGTACCCCATGGGCCGGCTCTCCGACAAACATTCAGTACTTC. Drawing the rest from reference TRBV19 and TRBJ2-4, the complete variable domain is DGGITQSPKYLFRKEGQNVTLSCEQNLNHDAMYWYRQDPGQGLRLIYYSQIVNDFQKGDIAEGYSVSREKKESFPLTVTSAQKNPTAFYLCASTPWAGSPTNIQYFGAGTRLSVL.

The V call is TRBV6-2 or TRBV6-3, the J call TRBJ1-5, with TRBD1 matching over 10 bases. This CDR3 spans 15 amino acids. Germline CDR1 and CDR2: MNHEY and SVGEGT. V lost 5 bases to trimming and J lost 6 bases; unmatched junction nucleotides: 7. This chain's CDR3 is CASSDGQGEAQPQHF. The CDR3 DNA is TGTGCCAGCAGTGACGGACAGGGGGAGGCTCAGCCCCAGCATTTT.

This chain joins TRBV7-8 and TRBJ1-1; D unclear. The V end was cut by 3 bases, the J end by 6 bases, with 11 bases between. Germline CDR1 and CDR2: SGHVS and FQNEAQ. This CDR3 has 13 residues. The CDR3 loop reads CASSFSGWAEAFF. CDR3 sequence (DNA): TGTGCCAGCAGCTTCTCCGGGTGGGCTGAAGCTTTCTTT.

The rearrangement uses TRBV27 and TRBJ1-2, with 10 positions matching TRBD1. Germline CDR1 MNHEY, CDR2 SMNVEV (reference sequence). CDR3 length: 16 residues. Trimming took 3 bases from V and 2 from J; bases not matched to a gene: 6. CDR3 sequence reads: CASSFLGQGGNYGYTF. CDR3 DNA: TGTGCCAGCAGTTTCCTCGGACAGGGGGGGAACTATGGCTACACCTTC.

The CDR3 coding sequence is TGTGCCAGTAGTACCTTATGGGACATCCCCACAGATACGCAGTATTTT. This codes for CASSTLWDIPTDTQYF. The J gene is TRBJ2-3, the V gene TRBV19, with a tentative D call TRBD1 (6 bases). The V gene's germline CDR1 is LNHDA and CDR2 SQIVND (reference sequence). CDR3 size: 16 residues. V was shortened by 4 bases and J by 2 bases, with 16 bases between the two germline ends.

The chain recombines TRBV21-1 with TRBJ2-3. TRBV21-1 is deemed a pseudogene. This CDR3 comprises 17 residues. Here the CDR3 reads CASSKAAGRESTDTQYF. The CDR3 bases are TGTGCCAGCAGCAAAGCGGCTGGCAGGGAGAGCACAGATACGCAGTATTTT.

The V and J genes are TRBV11-2 and TRBJ1-4; weak D call: TRBD1 (5 bases). The CDR3 totals 12 residues. CDR1 and CDR2 from the germline V gene are SGHAT and FQNNGV. The germline V and J ends were trimmed by 2 bases and 8 bases, with 6 bases remaining between them. In nucleotides, the CDR3 is TGTGCCAGCAGCTTAAGGACAGAAAAACTGTTTTTT. The encoded protein is CASSLRTEKLFF.